The clone carrying this T cell receptor beta chain was detected a few times. Its antigen is undetermined. The sample originates from a study of regulatory T cells in long-lasting Graves disease. Study details: Newly diagnosed Graves' patients took antithyroid drugs under 3 months.

Points from the study as a whole: The persistent group shared about 2,500 public clonotypes, more than the approximately 890 shared by new patients.

This CDR3 is 14 amino acids long. CDR1 is LNHDA and CDR2 is SQIVND in the germline V gene (reference sequence). V dropped 3 bases and J dropped 1 base, with 9 bases sitting between them. As for time point: newly diagnosed GD, antithyroid drugs for less than 3 months. RNA from PBMCs was the source of the TCR library. In building TCR beta libraries, iRepertoire HTBI primers were used together with Arm-PCR of CDR3 regions. TCRdb re-called the multiplex PCR reads through MiXCR, storing one row per CDR3 protein. This table holds about 450,000 distinct CDR3 sequences, about a sixth found once. The same data also contributed to another study, on T cells in Graves' hyperthyroidism and ophthalmopathy. From that report: Clinical symptoms, serum thyroxine and TRAb, thyroid ultrasound and orbital computed tomography were used for the diagnoses. First-round RT-PCR of the TCR CDR3 relied on the HTBI primer set.

The source material was peripheral blood mononuclear cells (PBMCs), sampled at new diagnosis, from a patient treated with antithyroid drugs. The TCR comes from a young woman with Graves disease. This chain connects TRBV19 to TRBJ1-1; possibly TRBD1 for D (5 bases). The CDR3 nucleotides read TGTGCCAGTAGTATGGACACGGGGAACACTGAAGCTTTCTTT. Translation: CASSMDTGNTEAFF.